One sample yielded the 16 T cell receptor beta chains listed below, sequenced in a study of tumor T cells in aggressive B-cell lymphoma. The data were produced by immunoSEQ multiplex PCR, yet TCRdb's version contains in-frame clones alone and is incomplete. The table shows 10,000 or so clones, with about 82% occurring only once. The sequencing input was tumor tissue. The receptor source for this set is an adult with diffuse large B cell lymphoma.

The chain joins TRBV7-9 to TRBJ2-2; D gene ambiguous. There are 14 residues in the CDR3. The ends were cut back, 2 bases at V and 1 base at J, with 5 bases in the middle. The germline V gene has CDR1 SEHNR and CDR2 FQNEAQ (reference sequence). CDR3 nucleotide sequence: TGTGCCAGCAGCTTACGGTGGAACACCGGGGAGCTGTTTTTT. Translation gives CASSLRWNTGELFF. The whole variable domain, filled in from reference TRBV7-9 and TRBJ2-2, reads DTGVSQNPRHKITKRGQNVTFRCDPISEHNRLYWYRQTLGQGPEFLTYFQNEAQLEKSRLLSDRFSAERPKGSFSTLEIQRTEQGDSAMYLCASSLRWNTGELFFGEGSRLTVL.

The V call is TRBV5-4, the J call TRBJ2-7; the match to TRBD2 covers 11 bases. The V and J ends lost 5 bases and 0 bases, in that order; junction bases with no gene match: 4. The CDR3 loop spans 15 amino acids. Germline assignment: CDR1 SGHNT and CDR2 YYREEE (reference sequence). The chain's CDR3 is CASRTGTSGSYEQYF. CDR3 DNA: TGTGCCAGCAGGACCGGGACTAGCGGCTCCTACGAGCAGTACTTC.

The chain combines TRBV5-1 with TRBJ2-7; TRBD1 matches at 9 bases. The CDR3 loop spans 16 amino acids. Germline loops: CDR1 SGHRS, CDR2 YFSETQ. The V gene end was trimmed by 3 bases and the J gene end by 4 bases; junction bases not matched to a gene: 11. CDR3 sequence reads: CASSSGLGQGMYEQYF. The CDR3 DNA reads TGCGCCAGCAGCTCGGGTTTGGGACAGGGCATGTACGAGCAGTACTTC.

V usage is TRBV19 and J usage is TRBJ2-5; D is perhaps TRBD2 (5 bases). CDR1 and CDR2 (germline): LNHDA, SQIVND (reference sequence). The length of the CDR3 is 14 residues. V was shortened by 4 bases and J by 5 bases, with 14 bases between the two germline ends. Here the CDR3 reads CASSTDSAGETQYF. For the CDR3, the DNA is TGTGCCAGTAGTACGGACTCAGCTGGGGAGACCCAGTACTTC.

In DNA, the CDR3 is TGTGCCAGTAGTCCCGGCCCAGGGTCATCTGGGGCCAACGTCCTGACTTTC. It translates to CASSPGPGSSGANVLTF. The chain uses TRBV19 and TRBJ2-6, with D perhaps matching TRBD1 (5 bases). CDR1 and CDR2 from the germline V gene are LNHDA and SQIVND (reference sequence). This CDR3 comprises 17 residues. The V end was cut by 5 bases, the J end by 1 base, with 15 bases between.

This rearrangement joins TRBV14 to TRBJ1-1, with D possibly being TRBD1 (5 bases). Looked up from germline, CDR1 is SGHDN and CDR2 is FVKESK. Trimming left V 1 base short and J 1 base short, with 10 bases between. The CDR3 has 15 residues. In nucleotides, the CDR3 is TGTGCCAGCAGCCAAGCAGGGAGGGCGAACACTGAAGCTTTCTTT. This translates into CASSQAGRANTEAFF.

In its sample, this clone was seen once. V and J are TRBV19 and TRBJ2-6; TRBD2 agrees at 10 bases. Germline lookup yields CDR1 LNHDA and CDR2 SQIVND (reference sequence). The CDR3 spans 17 residues. The junction had 2 bases not matched to a gene; V was cut back by 3 bases and J by 0 bases. The CDR3 spells CASSILAGASGANVLTF. The CDR3 coding sequence is TGTGCCAGTAGTATCCTAGCGGGAGCCTCTGGGGCCAACGTCCTGACTTTC.

The V and J genes are TRBV21-1 and TRBJ1-3; TRBD1, the table's D call, was not compared with the DNA. TRBV21-1 is given as a pseudogene. This CDR3 spans 18 amino acids. The CDR3 region has the DNA TGTGCCAGCAGCAAAAAAACGAGAGGATCAGGGCTAGGAAACACCATATATTTT. Translation: CASSKKTRGSGLGNTIYF.

The rearrangement links TRBV18 to TRBJ1-1; the D is unclear. V was cut by 3 bases and J by 5 bases, with 16 bases left in between. Germline CDR1 reads KGHSH; CDR2 reads LQKENI. CDR3 length equals 15 residues. The CDR3 nucleotides are TGTGCCAGCTCACCGCTCTCGGGAAGTGGAACTGAAGCTTTCTTT. Translation: CASSPLSGSGTEAFF.

The gene calls are TRBV30 and TRBJ2-5; tentatively, D is TRBD2 (5 bases). CDR1 is GTSNPN, CDR2 SVGIG, per germline (reference sequence). The V end was cut by 2 bases, the J end by 4 bases, with 14 bases between. The CDR3 has 14 residues. CDR3 DNA sequence: TGTGCCTGGAGTAGAAGACTAACCCGAGAGACCCAGTACTTC. This codes for CAWSRRLTRETQYF.

The chain links TRBV28 to TRBJ2-7; 8 positions match TRBD1. CDR1 MDHEN and CDR2 SYDVKM come from the germline V gene. Trimming cost V 6 bases and J 1 base; bases outside gene matches: 14. The CDR3 sequence is 17 residues long. CDR3 sequence (DNA): TGTGCCAGCAGCCCCTTTTGGGGACAGGAATTGTCCTACGAGCAGTACTTC. Its translation: CASSPFWGQELSYEQYF.

This chain uses TRBV6-5 with TRBJ1-1; the match to TRBD1 covers 7 bases. Trimming cost V 6 bases and J 1 base; bases outside gene matches: 8. This CDR3 has 15 amino acids. In germline, CDR1 is MNHEY, CDR2 SVGAGI. CDR3 nucleotide sequence: TGTGCCAGCAGAGGCAGACAGGGCAGGAACACTGAAGCTTTCTTT. It translates to CASRGRQGRNTEAFF.

J is TRBJ2-3 and V is TRBV15, with 9 bases matching TRBD2. Germline assignment: CDR1 LNHNV and CDR2 YYDKDF (reference sequence). The junction had 0 bases not matched to a gene; V was cut back by 1 base and J by 4 bases. This CDR3 region has 14 residues. The CDR3 spells CATSRGTSADTQYF. The CDR3, as DNA: TGTGCCACCAGCAGAGGGACTAGCGCAGATACGCAGTATTTT.

V is TRBV7-3 and J is TRBJ2-3; 9 bases align to TRBD2. J lost 5 bases, V lost 8 bases, and 11 bases had no gene match. The CDR3 contains 15 residues. Looked up from germline, CDR1 is SGHTA and CDR2 is FQGTGA. This CDR3 reads CASRLAGGPGDTQYF. Written as DNA, the CDR3 is TGTGCCAGCCGGCTGGCGGGAGGGCCCGGAGATACGCAGTATTTT.

V usage is TRBV5-4 and J usage is TRBJ2-1, with 7 bases aligning to TRBD2. V shed 2 bases and J 8 bases; nucleotides not matched to a gene: 7. The CDR3 totals 14 residues. Germline lookup yields CDR1 SGHNT and CDR2 YYREEE (reference sequence). The CDR3 DNA sequence: TGTGCCAGCAGCTTAAGACTAGCAGTCGATGAGCAGTTCTTC. Translated, it gives CASSLRLAVDEQFF.

The CDR3 spells CASSSRQGRNTEAFF. The CDR3 bases are TGTGCCAGCAGTTCTCGACAGGGGAGGAACACTGAAGCTTTCTTT. V and J are TRBV28 and TRBJ1-1; 8 bases match TRBD1. Losses at the gene ends were 4 bases for V and 1 base for J; bases not matched to a gene: 5. Per germline, CDR1 MDHEN and CDR2 SYDVKM. The CDR3 runs to 15 residues.